The sequence of this T cell receptor (beta chain) was determined in a study of T cell repertoires in cytomegalovirus infection. The CDR3 spans 15 residues. CDR1 and CDR2 (germline): SEHNR, FQNEAQ (reference sequence). V lost 1 base and J lost 0, with 4 bases in between. One entry per CDR3 protein, called by TCRdb with MiXCR from the reads. The data hold about 260,000 distinct CDR3 sequences, with roughly 15% observed a single time. The material sequenced was PBMCs. This sequence joins TRBV7-9 and TRBJ1-6; no clear D gene. The TCR sequence derives from a human donor in good health (CMV status not recorded). Some clones in this sample may be carry-over from other donors' samples. CDR3 DNA sequence: TGTGCCAGCAGCTTAGGGGGCTCCTATAATTCACCCCTCCACTTT. Its protein product is CASSLGGSYNSPLHF. Supplemented by reference TRBV7-9 and TRBJ1-6, the full variable domain reads DTGVSQNPRHKITKRGQNVTFRCDPISEHNRLYWYRQTLGQGPEFLTYFQNEAQLEKSRLLSDRFSAERPKGSFSTLEIQRTEQGDSAMYLCASSLGGSYNSPLHFGNGTRLTVT.